The 8 T cell receptor beta chains presented below share a single source sample, sequenced in a study of T cell repertoires in cytomegalovirus infection. One entry per CDR3 protein results from TCRdb running MiXCR on the reads. The sample gives approximately 500,000 distinct CDR3 sequences, more than 25% of which show up once; 13% is in the top ten. The sequencing input was PBMCs. Source of these receptors: a human donor in good health (CMV status not recorded). Some clones in this sample may be carry-over from other donors' samples.

The rearrangement links TRBV4-1 to TRBJ1-5; 7 bases line up with TRBD1. V trimming: 3 bases; J trimming: 3 bases; junction bases outside the gene matches: 5. This CDR3 comprises 15 residues. Germline values: CDR1 MGHRA, CDR2 YSYEKL. For the CDR3, the DNA is TGCGCCAGCAGCCAGCCGGGACAGCACAATCAGCCCCAGCATTTT. Translation gives CASSQPGQHNQPQHF.

Many counts were recorded for this clonotype. The chain is built from TRBV19 and TRBJ1-5, with D hard to call. The CDR3 contains 15 residues. Germline loops: CDR1 LNHDA, CDR2 SQIVND (reference sequence). Trimming cost V 6 bases and J 6 bases, with 18 bases left between them. CDR3 nucleotides: TGTGCCAGTAGCCACATCCAAAGCCCGGGTCAGCCCCAGCATTTT. Protein: CASSHIQSPGQPQHF.

This chain uses TRBV28 with TRBJ2-7; tentative D call: TRBD2 (6 bases). The CDR3 length is 17 residues. Trimming removed 3 bases at V and 4 bases at J, with 22 bases between. Per germline, CDR1 MDHEN and CDR2 SYDVKM. This CDR3 is CASSLHRDSLRQYEQYF. Written as DNA, the CDR3 is TGTGCCAGCAGTTTGCACCGGGACTCCCTTCGCCAGTACGAGCAGTACTTC.

This clonotype came up a few times. V gene TRBV7-3 combines with J gene TRBJ1-1; TRBD1 might be the D (5 bases). This CDR3 spans 14 amino acids. V lost 5 bases, J lost 5 bases, and 15 bases lay in between. The germline gives CDR1 SGHTA, CDR2 FQGTGA. As DNA, the CDR3 is TGTGCCAGCAGCCAAGGGACCTCGAGGACTGAAGCTTTCTTT. This encodes CASSQGTSRTEAFF.

V is TRBV10-3 and J is TRBJ1-5, with D uncertain. The V end was cut by 2 bases, the J end by 7 bases, with 12 bases between. The CDR3 has 14 residues. The germline V gene encodes CDR1 ENHRY and CDR2 SYGVKD. The CDR3 nucleotides read TGTGCCATCAGTGAGCCCAACCGTGGACAGCCCCAGCATTTT. Protein sequence: CAISEPNRGQPQHF.

The chain recombines TRBV30 with TRBJ2-7, with D possibly being TRBD1 (6 bases). CDR1 is GTSNPN and CDR2 is SVGIG in the germline V gene (reference sequence). The CDR3 is made up of 13 amino acids. V was cut by 2 bases and J by 5 bases, with 13 bases left in between. The chain's CDR3 is CAWSTRTVHEQYV. The CDR3 DNA sequence: TGTGCCTGGAGTACCCGGACAGTTCACGAGCAGTACGTC.

A word on this clonotype: The junction and the germline gene differ at one end; a read error may be behind it. This chain joins TRBV12-3 or TRBV12-4 and TRBJ1-3; 8 bases agree with TRBD1. The CDR3 runs 12 residues. The CDR3 protein is CASSLRPDRALF. For the CDR3, the DNA is TGTGCCAGCAGTTTAAGGCCGGACAGGGCCTTATTT.

The chain links TRBV7-2 to TRBJ1-2; possibly TRBD1 for D (6 bases). Trimming removed 1 base from V and 8 bases from J, with 14 bases in between. The V gene's germline CDR1 is SGHTA and CDR2 FQGNSA. There are 14 residues in the CDR3. The CDR3 here is CASSLEVDTGGYTF. In nucleotides, the CDR3 is TGTGCCAGCAGCTTAGAAGTGGACACAGGGGGCTACACCTTC.